This T cell receptor beta chain was observed in a study of beta chain features in type 1 diabetes. Expressed TCRB transcripts were sequenced because the entire RNA isolate underwent reverse transcription. Here immunoSEQ multiplex PCR was the method, and the copy in TCRdb shows in-frame clones only, minus some. The sample has about 190,000 clones; under 9.5% are singletons. This clone was observed a few times. Its specificity is unknown. Per germline, CDR1 MNHNY and CDR2 SVGAGI (reference sequence). Trimming pared 8 bases from V and 3 bases from J, leaving 7 bases between. The CDR3 is 11 amino acids. Study results and caveats: Among type 1 diabetes patients, VDJ junctions had fewer insertions and more deletions. Shorter TCRB CDR3s, moderately but significantly so, marked every one of the four CD4+ subsets in Type 1 diabetes patients.

The rearrangement links TRBV6-6 to TRBJ1-2; D is unresolved. The clonotype comes from a man aged 18-30 years with type 1 diabetes. Sequencing input: central memory CD4+ T cells from blood. The CDR3 sequence is CASGLHYGYTF. In nucleotides, the CDR3 is TGTGCCAGCGGGCTGCACTATGGCTACACCTTC.